This is a list of T cell receptor beta chains from one sample in a study of regulatory T cells in long-lasting Graves disease. Using its own MiXCR run on the multiplex PCR reads, TCRdb lists one record per CDR3 protein. This table holds approximately 440,000 distinct CDR3 sequences, roughly 15% found once. Separately, the same data were catalogued under a study of T cells in Graves' hyperthyroidism and ophthalmopathy.

The specimen comprised peripheral blood mononuclear cells (PBMCs), sampled at new diagnosis, from a patient treated with antithyroid drugs. These receptor sequences come from a man in his forties with Graves disease. Each CDR3 is given with its conserved first and last residue.

j_call v_call cdr3_length cdr3_aa
TRBJ2-5 TRBV27 12 CASSSKAETQYF
TRBJ2-4 TRBV3-1 13 CASSQSSTNIQYF
TRBJ2-1 TRBV27 16 CASSPSQLSSYNEQFF
TRBJ2-7 TRBV13 16 CASSGTAGTSRREQYF
TRBJ2-1 TRBV28 13 CASRALGIAEQFF
TRBJ2-1 TRBV19 16 CASSRSNPGSYNEQFF
TRBJ2-1 TRBV11-2 17 CASSKVTGRAAYNEQFF
TRBJ2-2 TRBV11-2 16 CASSPHRGGKTAELFF
TRBJ2-6 TRBV28 15 CASSRGGSGANVLTF
TRBJ1-4 TRBV27 19 CASSLSAQGVGPTNEKLFF
TRBJ2-1 TRBV28 15 CASSLTETTRNEQFF
TRBJ2-5 TRBV3-1 17 CASSSGTSGILIETQYF
TRBJ2-5 TRBV12-3/TRBV12-4 20 CASSLRAPSTVGAYQETQYF
. TRBV29-1 14 CSVEGLAGADEQFF
TRBJ2-7 TRBV12-3/TRBV12-4 16 CASSSGLAGGNYEQYF
TRBJ2-1 TRBV12-5 15 CASGELAGGKNEQFF
TRBJ1-4 TRBV11-2 18 CASSPGVPWGQGSEKLFF
TRBJ1-5 TRBV20-1 12 CSARIPTGPQHF
TRBJ2-1 TRBV9 12 CASSVDWSEQFF
TRBJ2-1 TRBV28 16 CASSTRQGAVDNEQFF
TRBJ2-2 TRBV20-1 13 CSATGAGTGELFF
TRBJ1-3 TRBV12-3/TRBV12-4 13 CASSAQSANTIYF
TRBJ2-1 TRBV7-3 19 CASSLYSTSGLAAYNEQFF
TRBJ2-7 TRBV29-1 15 CSVASPGGDLYEQYF
TRBJ1-4 TRBV9 14 CASSVRGTSEKLFF
TRBJ2-2 TRBV19 16 CASSTLAGGDTGELFF
TRBJ2-1 TRBV14 14 CASSPYGGHNEQFF
TRBJ1-2 TRBV20-1 15 CSARDSSGGSYGYTF
TRBJ2-1 TRBV11-3 16 CASSPQGVAGGSEQFF
TRBJ2-1 TRBV7-9 15 CASSLLSGKENEQFF
TRBJ2-1 TRBV7-8 16 CASRDRGLAGASEQFF
TRBJ2-1 TRBV3-1 15 CASSPFDRVRDEQFF
TRBJ2-7 TRBV2 14 CASSGDPPTYEQYF
TRBJ2-7 TRBV11-1 14 CASSYRTGTDEQYF
TRBJ2-7 TRBV12-3/TRBV12-4 20 CASSFQLPLRQGGEQGEQYF
TRBJ1-1 TRBV5-1 15 CATSRNPQVNTEAFF
TRBJ2-3 TRBV6-2/TRBV6-3 13 CASSYFGADTQYF
TRBJ2-3 TRBV5-1 16 CASSSTGQGFGDTQYF
TRBJ2-3 TRBV20-1 13 CSAGTGETDTQYF
TRBJ2-1 TRBV10-3 12 CATRKGDNEQFF
TRBJ2-7 TRBV18 13 CASSPAGSYEQYF